These 2 T cell receptor beta chains share one sample of origin, sequenced in a study of early T cells in non-severe SARS-CoV-2 infection. From the 5' RACE reads, TCRdb called clonotypes with MiXCR, one entry per CDR3 protein. Here the sample spans some 63,000 distinct CDR3 sequences, around 13% being singletons. Sequenced: whole blood. The receptors shown here come from an adult who was a healthcare worker with PCR-confirmed SARS-CoV-2 infection or an uninfected control (not recorded which).

V usage is TRBV11-2 and J usage is TRBJ2-2; 7 nucleotides line up with TRBD1. Germline values: CDR1 SGHAT, CDR2 FQNNGV. This CDR3 has 16 residues. Losses at the gene ends were 5 bases for V and 5 bases for J; bases not matched to a gene: 11. This chain's CDR3 is CASSLFRTGWTGELFF. CDR3 DNA sequence: TGTGCCAGCAGCCTTTTCCGGACAGGATGGACCGGGGAGCTGTTTTTT.

This clonotype was seen many times. The CDR3 DNA sequence: TGTGCCAGCAGTGGGGCGGGGGGATCCTACGAGCAGTACTTC. This codes for CASSGAGGSYEQYF. The genes are TRBV25-1 and TRBJ2-7; 8 nucleotides align to TRBD2. This CDR3 is 14 amino acids long. Germline V gene lookup returns CDR1 MGHDK and CDR2 SYGVNS. V was clipped by 4 bases and J by 1 base; unmatched bases: 3.